This T cell receptor beta chain was observed in a study of cytomegalovirus exposure and HLA in healthy donors. As for this clone: The antigen remains undetermined.

Study-level results: Presence/absence analyses rested on an assumption that sequencing depth was roughly uniform across donors.

PCR used 60 Vbeta primers and 13 Jbeta primers. Clones were sequenced by immunoSEQ multiplex PCR, and TCRdb holds only the in-frame ones, with some missing. This sample has almost 70,000 clones, with roughly two thirds found just once. Trimming took off 5 bases at V and 4 bases at J, with 11 bases between the two ends. Germline CDR1 reads SGHTA; CDR2 reads FQGTGA. The CDR3 is 13 residues long. The receptor was derived from a male donor in good health and CMV-seropositive. V usage is TRBV7-3 and J usage is TRBJ2-5, with TRBD1 as a possible D gene (7 bases). The sample taken for sequencing was PBMCs. CDR3 in amino acids: CASSRQGGETQYF. For the CDR3, the DNA is TGTGCCAGCAGCCGACAGGGAGGAGAGACCCAGTACTTC. The full variable domain, rest sourced from reference TRBV7-3 and TRBJ2-5, is GAGVSQTPSNKVTEKGKYVELRCDPISGHTALYWYRQSLGQGPEFLIYFQGTGAADDSGLPNDRFFAVRPEGSVSTLKIQRTERGDSAVYLCASSRQGGETQYFGPGTRLLVL.